This T cell receptor beta chain was retrieved from a study of shared clonotypes between healthy human individuals. Findings and limits, study-wide: An anticipated effect of sequencing depth on clonotype sharing among donors was recognized.

TCRdb keeps only in-frame clones here, not all; method: immunoSEQ multiplex PCR. Of approximately 100,000 clones listed, around two thirds are singletons. This clone has only a few counts. Its antigen is as yet unknown. This CDR3 has 15 amino acids. Trimming cost V 6 bases and J 6 bases, with 21 bases left between them. Germline loops: CDR1 SNHLY, CDR2 FYNNEI. This clonotype was sampled from a man aged 25 to 45 in good health. The chain combines TRBV2 with TRBJ2-7; D possibly corresponds to TRBD2 (6 bases). The sample comprised memory CD8+ T cells sorted from blood. Subset denoted: CD45RO+ cells pooled with CCR7-negative TemRA cells. CDR3 sequence: CASSVTRDSTPEQYF. The CDR3 DNA reads TGTGCCAGCAGCGTAACCCGGGACTCGACTCCCGAGCAGTACTTC.